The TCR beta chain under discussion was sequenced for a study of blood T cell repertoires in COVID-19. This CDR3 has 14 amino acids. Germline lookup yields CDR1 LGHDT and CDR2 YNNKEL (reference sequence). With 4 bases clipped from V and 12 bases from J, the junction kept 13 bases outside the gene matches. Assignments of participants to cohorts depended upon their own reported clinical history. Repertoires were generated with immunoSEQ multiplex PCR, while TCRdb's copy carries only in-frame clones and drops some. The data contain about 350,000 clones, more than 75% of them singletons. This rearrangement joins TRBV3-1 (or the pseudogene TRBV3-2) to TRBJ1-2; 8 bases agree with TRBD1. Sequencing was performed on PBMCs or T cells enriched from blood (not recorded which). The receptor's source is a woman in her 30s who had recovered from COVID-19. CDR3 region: CASSLGTGSRRNTF. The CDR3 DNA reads TGTGCCAGCAGCCTCGGGACAGGCTCACGACGGAACACCTTC.